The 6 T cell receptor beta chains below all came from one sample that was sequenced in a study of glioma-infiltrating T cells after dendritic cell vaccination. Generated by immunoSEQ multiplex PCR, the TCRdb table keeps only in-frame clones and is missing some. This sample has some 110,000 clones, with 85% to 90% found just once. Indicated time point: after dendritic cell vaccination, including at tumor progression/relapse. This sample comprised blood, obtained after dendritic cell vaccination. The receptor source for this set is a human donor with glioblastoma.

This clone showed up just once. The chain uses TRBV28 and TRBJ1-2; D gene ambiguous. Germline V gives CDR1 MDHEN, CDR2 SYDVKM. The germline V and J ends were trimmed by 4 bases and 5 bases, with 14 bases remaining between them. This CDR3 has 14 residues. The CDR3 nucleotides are TGTGCCAGCAGTTCCTCGACATATTCTTATGGCTACACCTTC. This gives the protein CASSSSTYSYGYTF.

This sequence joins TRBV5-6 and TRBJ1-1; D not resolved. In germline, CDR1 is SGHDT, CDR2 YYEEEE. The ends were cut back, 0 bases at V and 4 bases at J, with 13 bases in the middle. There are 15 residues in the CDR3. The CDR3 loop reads CASSLAAGTVTEAFF. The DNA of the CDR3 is TGTGCCAGCAGCTTGGCGGCAGGAACGGTCACTGAAGCTTTCTTT.

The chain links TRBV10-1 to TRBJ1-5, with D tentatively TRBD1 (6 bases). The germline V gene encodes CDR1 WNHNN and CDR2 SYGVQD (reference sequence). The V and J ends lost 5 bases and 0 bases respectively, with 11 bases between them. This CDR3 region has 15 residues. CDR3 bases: TGCGCCAGCAGTTGGTGGGGGCATAGCAATCAGCCCCAGCATTTT. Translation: CASSWWGHSNQPQHF.

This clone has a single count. The CDR3, as DNA: TGTGCCAGCAGTTTTAGGGACAGGCTCGACAATGAGCAGTTCTTC. Translation: CASSFRDRLDNEQFF. The V and J genes are TRBV2 and TRBJ2-1; 8 bases line up with TRBD1. CDR1 is SNHLY, CDR2 FYNNEI, per germline. The CDR3 covers 15 residues. V lost 5 bases to trimming and J lost 5 bases; unmatched junction nucleotides: 8.

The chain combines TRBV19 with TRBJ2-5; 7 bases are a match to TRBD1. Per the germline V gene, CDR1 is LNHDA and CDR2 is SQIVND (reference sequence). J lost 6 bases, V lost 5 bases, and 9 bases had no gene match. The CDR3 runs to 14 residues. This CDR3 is CASSVDRAWKTQYF. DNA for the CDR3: TGTGCCAGTAGTGTTGACAGGGCCTGGAAGACCCAGTACTTC. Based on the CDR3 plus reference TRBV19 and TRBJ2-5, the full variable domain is DGGITQSPKYLFRKEGQNVTLSCEQNLNHDAMYWYRQDPGQGLRLIYYSQIVNDFQKGDIAEGYSVSREKKESFPLTVTSAQKNPTAFYLCASSVDRAWKTQYFGPGTRLLVL.

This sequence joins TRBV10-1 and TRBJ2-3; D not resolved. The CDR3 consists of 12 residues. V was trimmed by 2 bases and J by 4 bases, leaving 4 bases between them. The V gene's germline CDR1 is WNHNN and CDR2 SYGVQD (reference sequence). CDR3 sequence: CASSEQADTQYF. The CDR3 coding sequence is TGCGCCAGCAGTGAGCAGGCAGATACGCAGTATTTT.